The 26 T cell receptor beta chains listed next were all sequenced from one sample in a study of blood T cells in healthy people across ages. Together with a sample-barcoded 5' primer, a J-beta primer mix was included in a second PCR lasting about 7 to 11 cycles. A single record per CDR3 protein comes from TCRdb applying MiXCR to the 5' RACE reads. The data show roughly 1,800,000 distinct CDR3 sequences, with less than 50% seen just once and roughly 2.1% held by the top ten. Material: blood. The receptors were sampled from a woman in her thirties or forties in good health.

This chain links TRBV27 with TRBJ1-4; D is uncertain. The CDR3 is made up of 15 amino acids. V dropped 1 base and J dropped 0 bases, with 6 bases sitting between them. Germline V CDR1 and CDR2: MNHEY, SMNVEV (reference sequence). DNA of the CDR3: TGTGCCAGCAGTTTATACCGGACAACTAATGAAAAACTGTTTTTT. This encodes CASSLYRTTNEKLFF.

The CDR3 protein is CASSLRTASGGLGETQYF. The CDR3 nucleotides read TGTGCCAGCAGCTTACGTACGGCTAGCGGGGGGCTGGGAGAGACCCAGTACTTC. The chain joins TRBV11-2 to TRBJ2-5; TRBD2 matches at 11 bases. The CDR3 has 18 residues. V shed 2 bases, J shed 4 bases, and the junction held 12 bases outside the gene matches. Germline V gene lookup returns CDR1 SGHAT and CDR2 FQNNGV.

This clonotype was observed a few times. CDR3 nucleotide sequence: TGTGCCAGCAGCCGTGGGGTGCCTTCACCCCTCCACTTT. Its translation is CASSRGVPSPLHF. The chain combines TRBV12-3 or TRBV12-4 with TRBJ1-6, with D uncertain. Trimming cost V 6 bases and J 9 bases, with 12 bases left between them. The CDR3 consists of 13 residues.

This clonotype was detected many times. This chain links TRBV20-1 with TRBJ2-6; no reliable D call. This CDR3 contains 12 residues. V lost 6 bases, J lost 5 bases, and 8 bases lay in between. The germline V gene has CDR1 DFQATT and CDR2 SNEGSKA (reference sequence). CDR3 in amino acids: CSATLRANVLTF. The CDR3 DNA reads TGCAGTGCCACCTTGCGGGCCAACGTCCTGACTTTC.

The sample holds a few counts of this clonotype. This chain joins TRBV5-1 and TRBJ1-2; a weak D match, TRBD1 (6 bases). CDR1 and CDR2 from the germline V gene are SGHRS and YFSETQ. The V gene lost 0 bases and the J gene lost 6 bases, with 15 bases spanning the gap. CDR3 length: 15 residues. In DNA, the CDR3 is TGCGCCAGCAGCTTGGAGTTAGGAGGGGGTGATGGCTACACCTTC. Translation gives CASSLELGGGDGYTF.

This clonotype was found a few times. J is TRBJ2-4 and V is TRBV12-3 or TRBV12-4, with a weak D call TRBD1 (5 bases). This CDR3 is 17 amino acids long. V was clipped by 5 bases and J by 0 bases, with 17 bases between them. The CDR3 here is CASSTRPPGPAKNIQYF. For the CDR3, the DNA is TGTGCCAGCAGTACCCGCCCCCCAGGGCCAGCCAAAAACATTCAGTACTTC.

The gene calls are TRBV12-3 or TRBV12-4 and TRBJ2-1; D possibly corresponds to TRBD2 (6 bases). The CDR3 extends over 13 amino acids. V shed 5 bases and J shed 6 bases, with 11 bases lying between them. CDR3 region: CASSETRANEQFF. The CDR3 region has the DNA TGTGCCAGCAGTGAGACTAGGGCCAATGAGCAGTTCTTC.

The gene calls are TRBV6-5 and TRBJ2-6; D ambiguous. Germline V gene data show CDR1 as MNHEY and CDR2 as SVGAGI. The CDR3 has 16 amino acids. The germline V and J ends were trimmed by 4 bases and 0 bases, with 10 bases remaining between them. The CDR3 is CASSSWHSSGANVLTF. The CDR3 DNA sequence: TGTGCCAGCAGTTCATGGCATAGCTCTGGGGCCAACGTCCTGACTTTC.

This rearrangement joins TRBV5-1 to TRBJ2-1, with D possibly being TRBD1 (6 bases). This CDR3 has 15 amino acids. V was trimmed by 6 bases and J by 6 bases, leaving 19 bases between them. Germline assignment: CDR1 SGHRS and CDR2 YFSETQ. CDR3 bases: TGCGCCAGCAATACGGGTCGTCCAGGGGCCAATGAGCAGTTCTTC. Translation: CASNTGRPGANEQFF.

This chain connects TRBV28 to TRBJ1-2; D gene unclear. Trimming removed 7 bases from V and 4 bases from J, with 10 bases in between. This CDR3 comprises 12 residues. Germline CDR1 is MDHEN and CDR2 is SYDVKM. In DNA form, the CDR3 reads TGTGCCAGCACCCCGGCGACCTATGGCTACACCTTC. Its protein product is CASTPATYGYTF.

Remarks on this clonotype: At one end the junction does not follow the germline gene, possibly because of a read error. The genes are TRBV4-1 and TRBJ2-3, with D possibly being TRBD1 (5 bases). The germline CDR1 and CDR2 sequences are MGHRA and YSYEKL. The CDR3 has 16 residues. The CDR3, as DNA: TGCGCCAGCAGCCCAAGATTTCAGGGTATTGCAGATACGCGGTATTTT. Translation gives CASSPRFQGIADTRYF.

This clonotype was observed a few times. The V call is TRBV5-1, the J call TRBJ2-3; D may match TRBD1 or TRBD2 (6 bases each). V was pared by 5 bases and J by 4 bases, with 17 bases between. The CDR3 consists of 15 residues. Germline V CDR1 and CDR2: SGHRS, YFSETQ. CDR3 protein: CASSGRGANADTQYF. For the CDR3, the DNA is TGCGCCAGCAGTGGTAGGGGGGCAAATGCAGATACGCAGTATTTT.

Comment on this clonotype: With a much larger clone just one base away, this may be a read error. This chain uses TRBV7-2 with TRBJ2-5; 9 nucleotides align to TRBD1. CDR1 SGHTA and CDR2 FQGNSA come from the germline V gene. Trimming removed 6 bases from V and 11 bases from J; junction bases left unmatched: 10. This CDR3 spans 13 amino acids. The CDR3 region is CASRLTGGNEQYF. In DNA, the CDR3 is TGTGCCAGCAGACTAACAGGGGGCAATGAGCAGTACTTC. Complete variable domain (other parts from reference TRBV7-2 and TRBJ2-5): GAGVSQSPSNKVTEKGKDVELRCDPISGHTALYWYRQSLGQGLEFLIYFQGNSAPDKSGLPSDRFSAERTGGSVSTLTIQRTQQEDSAVYLCASRLTGGNEQYFGPGTRLLVL.

This rearrangement joins TRBV5-1 to TRBJ2-1; possibly TRBD2 for D (5 bases). The CDR3 has 13 amino acids. Germline-derived CDR1 and CDR2 are SGHRS and YFSETQ. Trimming removed 9 bases from V and 3 bases from J, with 13 bases in between. The CDR3 reads CATKTGNYNEQFF. Here the CDR3 DNA reads TGCGCCACCAAAACGGGGAACTACAATGAGCAGTTCTTC.

The CDR3 bases are TGTGCCAGCAGTCCCCGACTTAGCAATCAGCCCCAGCATTTT. It specifies CASSPRLSNQPQHF. The gene calls are TRBV28 and TRBJ1-5; D unresolved. V gave up 5 bases and J gave up 0 bases, with 8 bases separating them. The CDR3 is made up of 14 amino acids. Looked up from germline, CDR1 is MDHEN and CDR2 is SYDVKM.

The chain is built from TRBV6-5 and TRBJ2-1; D is unclear. CDR3 length: 14 amino acids. Looked up from germline, CDR1 is MNHEY and CDR2 is SVGAGI. V was pared by 5 bases and J by 8 bases, with 16 bases between. Written as DNA, the CDR3 is TGTGCCAGCAGTGACGTTCGGGCACGTTATGAGCAGTTCTTC. Protein: CASSDVRARYEQFF.

J is TRBJ2-7 and V is TRBV3-1; the match to TRBD1 covers 8 bases. The germline CDR1 and CDR2 sequences are LGHDT and YNNKEL (reference sequence). The CDR3 runs 17 residues. V was pared by 3 bases and J by 1 base, with 11 bases of the junction left unmatched. The CDR3 loop reads CASSHPHPGGLSYEQYF. The CDR3 DNA reads TGTGCCAGCAGCCACCCTCACCCAGGGGGCCTTTCCTACGAGCAGTACTTC.

This clonotype was observed a few times. The V gene is TRBV20-1, the J gene TRBJ2-7, with TRBD1 identical over 7 bases. V lost 7 bases and J lost 1; bases outside the gene matches: 7. This CDR3 has 13 amino acids. Germline lookup yields CDR1 DFQATT and CDR2 SNEGSKA (reference sequence). The CDR3 spells CSGQGTASYEQYF. Written as DNA, the CDR3 is TGCAGTGGGCAGGGGACAGCATCCTACGAGCAGTACTTC.

The chain has TRBV7-2 and TRBJ1-2; TRBD1 aligns across 7 bases. This CDR3 region has 15 residues. Trimming took 3 bases from V and 5 from J; bases not matched to a gene: 9. Germline V gives CDR1 SGHTA, CDR2 FQGNSA. The CDR3 protein is CASSFSSGGTYGYTF. In nucleotides, the CDR3 is TGTGCCAGCAGCTTCTCGTCAGGGGGGACTTATGGCTACACCTTC.

The V gene is TRBV5-1, the J gene TRBJ2-1, with 10 bases lining up with TRBD1. This CDR3 comprises 17 residues. From germline, CDR1 is SGHRS and CDR2 YFSETQ. V gave up 0 bases and J gave up 0 bases; unmatched junction bases: 3. The CDR3, as DNA: TGCGCCAGCAGCTTGGGGGACAGGGGATCCTCCTACAATGAGCAGTTCTTC. Its protein product is CASSLGDRGSSYNEQFF.

This clonotype occurred once. An end of the junction does not agree with germline; a read error may underlie this. V is TRBV2 and J is TRBJ2-1; tentative D call: TRBD2 (5 bases). CDR3 length equals 14 residues. The germline V gene encodes CDR1 SNHLY and CDR2 FYNNEI. The CDR3 bases are TGTGCCGGAAAAATAGGGAGCTCCTACAATGGGCAGTTCTTC. This encodes CAGKIGSSYNGQFF. Using reference TRBV2 and TRBJ2-1 for the parts outside the CDR3, the full variable domain is EPEVTQTPSHQVTQMGQEVILRCVPISNHLYFYWYRQILGQKVEFLVSFYNNEISEKSEIFDDQFSVERPDGSNFTLKIRSTKLEDSAMYFCAGKIGSSYNGQFFGPGTRLTVL.

The chain combines TRBV3-1 with TRBJ1-1; perhaps TRBD1 as D (6 bases). Germline V gene lookup returns CDR1 LGHDT and CDR2 YNNKEL (reference sequence). CDR3 length: 13 residues. The V end lost 4 bases, the J end lost 7 bases, and 13 bases lay between the germline ends. CDR3 region: CASSRPQGNEAFF. The CDR3 bases are TGTGCCAGCAGCCGACCCCAGGGGAATGAAGCTTTCTTT. The full variable domain, completed using reference TRBV3-1 and TRBJ1-1, is DTAVSQTPKYLVTQMGNDKSIKCEQNLGHDTMYWYKQDSKKFLKIMFSYNNKELIINETVPNRFSPKSPDKAHLNLHINSLELGDSAVYFCASSRPQGNEAFFGQGTRLTVV.

The chain employs TRBV7-9 and TRBJ1-4, with TRBD1 as a possible D gene (5 bases). The CDR3 is 18 amino acids. V was shortened by 4 bases and J by 12 bases, with 30 bases between the two germline ends. CDR1 and CDR2 (germline): SEHNR, FQNEAQ (reference sequence). The CDR3 DNA sequence: TGTGCCAGCAGCTCGTCCAGACAGCGGCTAGGTTATGCGGAAGAACTGTTTTTT. This translates into CASSSSRQRLGYAEELFF.

V gene TRBV7-2 combines with J gene TRBJ2-4; D unclear. The V and J ends lost 1 base and 2 bases respectively, with 12 bases between them. This CDR3 has 16 residues. CDR1 is SGHTA, CDR2 FQGNSA, per germline. The CDR3 DNA follows: TGTGCCAGCAGCTTAGTCTTTGAGTTGTCCAAAAACATTCAGTACTTC. Protein product: CASSLVFELSKNIQYF.

This clonotype was picked up one time. The V call is TRBV5-5, the J call TRBJ1-1, with 7 bases matching TRBD1. This CDR3 comprises 16 residues. Germline CDR1 SGHKS, CDR2 YYEKEE (reference sequence). The trim removed 3 bases at V and 0 bases at J, leaving 8 bases unmatched. CDR3 loop: CASSSTRQGMNTEAFF. In nucleotides, the CDR3 is TGTGCCAGCAGCTCTACGAGACAGGGCATGAACACTGAAGCTTTCTTT.

This clonotype appeared a single time. This may arise from a read error, as a much more abundant clone is one base away. The chain employs TRBV7-9 and TRBJ2-1; TRBD1 is a possible D gene (6 bases). The CDR3 covers 13 residues. The germline CDR1 and CDR2 sequences are SEHNR and FQNEAQ (reference sequence). Trimming took off 5 bases at V and 13 bases at J, with 18 bases between the two ends. CDR3 in amino acids: CASSPRQEETQFF. CDR3 in DNA: TGTGCCAGCAGCCCCCGACAGGAAGAGACCCAGTTCTTC.